The source of this TCR beta chain is a study of a mutant IDH1 vaccine in newly diagnosed glioma. Study in general: Pretreatment consisted of radiotherapy, temozolomide, or both, with most receiving both. Overall study findings and caveats: Vaccine-induced immune responses were detected in 93.3% of patients.

The time point is: baseline, week 1 (first vaccination visit). Treatment defined: pre-vaccination baseline after standard-of-care therapy. In its sample, this clone was seen once. Antigen: not known. Repertoires were generated with immunoSEQ multiplex PCR, while TCRdb's copy carries only in-frame clones and drops some. Of some 61,000 clones listed, 65% to 90% are singletons. V shed 1 base, J shed 4 bases, and the junction held 3 bases outside the gene matches. The CDR3 contains 15 residues. Germline V gives CDR1 SGDLS, CDR2 YYNGEE. Sample: PBMCs, taken from a glioma patient treated with radiotherapy, temozolomide or both. This receptor was taken from a man aged 25 to 45 with glioma. This chain uses TRBV9 with TRBJ2-3; 10 bases are shared with TRBD1. In nucleotides, the CDR3 is TGTGCCAGCAGCGTATCCGGGACAGGGGCAGATACGCAGTATTTT. As protein: CASSVSGTGADTQYF.